This T cell receptor beta chain derives from a study of blood T cell repertoires in COVID-19. Across the whole study: Both acute and convalescent COVID-19 samples were obtained from the United States, Italy and Spain. PBMCs, B-cell-depleted T cells, or T cells were the source of the cDNA or gDNA that made up the material.

In the original analysis: Estimation of nucleated cell counts relied on the amplification of reference gene primers. TCRdb keeps only in-frame clones here, not all; method: immunoSEQ multiplex PCR. The V and J calls and clone size are taken from that table; D and trimming were inferred from the DNA. The sample lists approximately 91,000 clones; under 90% were seen once. The sequencing sample was made of peripheral blood. This receptor was taken from a human donor in a cohort sampled during active COVID-19.

For the CDR3, the DNA is TGTGCCAGCAGGGGGACAGGGGTTCGTGCTGAAGCTTTCTTT. It specifies CASRGTGVRAEAFF. This sequence joins TRBV3-1 (or the pseudogene TRBV3-2) and TRBJ1-1, with TRBD1 matching over 10 bases. V lost 6 bases to trimming and J lost 6 bases; unmatched junction nucleotides: 7. The CDR3 runs 14 residues. Germline V CDR1 and CDR2: LGHDT, YNNKEL (reference sequence).